The next 4 T cell receptor beta chains were all read from a single sample in a study of T cell responses to AZD1222 COVID-19 vaccine. The repertoire was sequenced with immunoSEQ multiplex PCR; TCRdb's copy has only in-frame clones and lacks some. The sample holds tens of thousands of clones, 70% to 90% seen once. Material: peripheral blood, obtained 28 days after the second AZD1222 dose. Receptor source: an adult who received the AZD1222 COVID-19 vaccine.

V gene TRBV7-9 combines with J gene TRBJ1-6; the match to TRBD1 covers 8 bases. V shed 2 bases, J shed 8 bases, and the junction held 5 bases outside the gene matches. This CDR3 region has 15 residues. Germline V CDR1 and CDR2: SEHNR, FQNEAQ (reference sequence). The CDR3 loop reads CASSLRQGADSPLHF. The CDR3 nucleotides read TGTGCCAGCAGCTTACGTCAGGGGGCGGATTCACCCCTCCACTTT.

CDR3 sequence (DNA): TGTGCCAGCAGGGGAATAGGGGGCTTGACCAAAAACATTCAGTACTTC. It specifies CASRGIGGLTKNIQYF. This rearrangement joins TRBV6-6 to TRBJ2-4; TRBD1 aligns across 7 bases. Trimming cost V 6 bases and J 2 bases; bases outside gene matches: 10. This CDR3 is built from 16 residues. Germline V lookup: CDR1 MNHNY, CDR2 SVGAGI (reference sequence).

The V gene is TRBV18, the J gene TRBJ2-7; 9 bases are a match to TRBD2. Per the germline V gene, CDR1 is KGHSH and CDR2 is LQKENI. The CDR3 is made up of 15 amino acids. With 4 bases clipped from V and 8 bases from J, the junction kept 12 bases outside the gene matches. The CDR3 DNA follows: TGTGCCAGCTCACTAATAGCGGGAGACTCCACGCAGCAGTACTTC. This sequence encodes CASSLIAGDSTQQYF.

V gene TRBV28 combines with J gene TRBJ1-4; 7 nucleotides match TRBD1. The CDR3 spans 14 residues. V gave up 3 bases and J gave up 7 bases; unmatched junction bases: 5. Looked up from germline, CDR1 is MDHEN and CDR2 is SYDVKM. This CDR3 is CASSFTGTVEKLFF. The CDR3 DNA reads as TGTGCCAGCAGTTTCACCGGGACAGTTGAAAAACTGTTTTTT.